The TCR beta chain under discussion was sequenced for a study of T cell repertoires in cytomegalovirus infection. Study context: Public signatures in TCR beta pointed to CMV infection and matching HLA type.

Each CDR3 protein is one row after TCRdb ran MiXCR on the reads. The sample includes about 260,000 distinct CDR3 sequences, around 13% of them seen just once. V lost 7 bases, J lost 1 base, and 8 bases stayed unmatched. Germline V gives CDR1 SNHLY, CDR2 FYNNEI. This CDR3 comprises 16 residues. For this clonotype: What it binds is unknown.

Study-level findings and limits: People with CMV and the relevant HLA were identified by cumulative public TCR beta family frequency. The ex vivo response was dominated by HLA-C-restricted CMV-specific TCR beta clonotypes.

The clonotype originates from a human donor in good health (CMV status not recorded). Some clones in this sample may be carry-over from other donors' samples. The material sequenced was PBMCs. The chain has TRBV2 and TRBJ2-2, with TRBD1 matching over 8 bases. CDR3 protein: CASIPSGTGNTGELFF. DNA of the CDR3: TGTGCCAGCATCCCGAGTGGGACAGGGAACACCGGGGAGCTGTTTTTT.